This TCR beta chain was captured by sequencing in a study of CD8+ T cells in alopecia areata. About the study: Transfer of skin from approximately 6-12-month-old C3H/HeJ graft donors with spontaneous alopecia was made to roughly 7-11-week-old female C3H/HeJ mice.

In its sample, this clone was seen a few times. The antigen is not known. Mouse names are used for the genes. The CDR3 is cut off 4 residues early in the read; its end comes from the germline J gene. Sequencing relied on a cDNA template that was reverse transcribed from extracted RNA. Measured with immunoSEQ multiplex PCR; TCRdb has only the in-frame clones, and not every one. The profile covers 290,000 or so clones, none occurring a single time. After pooling, cutaneous lymph node cells were sorted with CD4, CD8alpha, NKG2D, NKG2ACE and other markers. Overall study results and limits: Patients shared TCRs less clearly than mice did, possibly for HLA-related reasons. Across lesional scalp, and particularly alopecia totalis/universalis, clonality surpassed that of normal scalp.

Trimming took off 0 bases at V and 0 bases at J, with 2 bases between the two ends. Germline assignment: CDR1 NNHDY and CDR2 SYVADS. The CDR3 is 13 amino acids. This TCR derives from a C3H/HeJ mouse with alopecia areata. Mouse strain MHC haplotype: H2-k. This chain connects TRBV13-3 to TRBJ2-3; no clear D. The source material was CD4+ T cells sorted from a lymph node. Partial CDR3 DNA: TGTGCCAGCAGTGATGCTAGTGCAGAA. Protein sequence: CASSDASAE. The CDR3 reads in full as CASSDASAETLYF.